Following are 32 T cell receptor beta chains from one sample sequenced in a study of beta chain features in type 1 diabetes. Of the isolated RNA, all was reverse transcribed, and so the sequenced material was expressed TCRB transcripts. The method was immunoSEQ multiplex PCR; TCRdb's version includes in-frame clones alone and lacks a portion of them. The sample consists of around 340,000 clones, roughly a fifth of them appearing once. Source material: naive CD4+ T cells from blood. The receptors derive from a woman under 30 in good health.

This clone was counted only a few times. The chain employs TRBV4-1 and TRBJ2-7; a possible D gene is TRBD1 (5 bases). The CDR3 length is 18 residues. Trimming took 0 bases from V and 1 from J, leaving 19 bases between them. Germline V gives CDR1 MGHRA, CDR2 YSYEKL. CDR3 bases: TGCGCCAGCAGCCAAGATCCGTGGTTTCAGGGTAGATCCTACGAGCAGTACTTC. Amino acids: CASSQDPWFQGRSYEQYF.

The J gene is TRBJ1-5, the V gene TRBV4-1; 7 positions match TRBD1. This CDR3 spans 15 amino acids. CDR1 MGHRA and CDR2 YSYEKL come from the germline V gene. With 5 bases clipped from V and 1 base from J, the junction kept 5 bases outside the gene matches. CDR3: CASSYRGESNQPQHF. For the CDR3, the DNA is TGCGCCAGCAGCTACAGGGGCGAGAGCAATCAGCCCCAGCATTTT.

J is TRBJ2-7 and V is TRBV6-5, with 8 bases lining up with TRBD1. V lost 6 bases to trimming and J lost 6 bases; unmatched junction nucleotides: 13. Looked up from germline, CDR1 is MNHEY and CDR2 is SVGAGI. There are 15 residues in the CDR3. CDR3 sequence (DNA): TGTGCCAGCAGATGGTACCAGGGGGCTTCGTCCGAGCAGTACTTC. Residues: CASRWYQGASSEQYF.

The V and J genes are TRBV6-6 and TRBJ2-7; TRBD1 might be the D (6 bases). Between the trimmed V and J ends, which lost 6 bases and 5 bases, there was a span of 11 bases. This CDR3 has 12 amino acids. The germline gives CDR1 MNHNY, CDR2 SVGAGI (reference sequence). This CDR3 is CASRGAGDEQYF. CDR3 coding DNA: TGTGCCAGCAGAGGAGCAGGGGACGAGCAGTACTTC.

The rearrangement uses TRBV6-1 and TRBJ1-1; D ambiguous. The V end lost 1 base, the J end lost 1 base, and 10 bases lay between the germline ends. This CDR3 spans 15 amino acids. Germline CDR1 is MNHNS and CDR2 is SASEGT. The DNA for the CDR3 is TGTGCCAGCAGTGAAGGTCGGGGATGGAACACTGAAGCTTTCTTT. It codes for CASSEGRGWNTEAFF.

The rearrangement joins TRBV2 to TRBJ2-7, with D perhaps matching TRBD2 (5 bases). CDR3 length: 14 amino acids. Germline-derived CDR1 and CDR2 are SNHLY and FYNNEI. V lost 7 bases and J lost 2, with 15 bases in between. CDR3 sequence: CASTLQDSTYEQYF. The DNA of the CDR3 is TGTGCCAGCACCCTGCAGGACTCGACCTACGAGCAGTACTTC.

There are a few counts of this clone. CDR3 region: CASSLVQNNEQFF. As DNA, the CDR3 is TGCGCCAGCAGCTTGGTTCAGAACAATGAGCAGTTCTTC. The chain carries TRBV5-1 and TRBJ2-1, with D hard to call. CDR1 SGHRS and CDR2 YFSETQ come from the germline V gene. The CDR3 has 13 residues. The V gene lost 0 bases and the J gene lost 5 bases, with 6 bases spanning the gap.

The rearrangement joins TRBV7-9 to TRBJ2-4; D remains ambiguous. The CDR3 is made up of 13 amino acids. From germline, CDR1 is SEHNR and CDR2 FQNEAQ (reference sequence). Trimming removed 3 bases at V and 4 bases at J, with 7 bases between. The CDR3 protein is CASSFGSKNIQYF. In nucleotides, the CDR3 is TGTGCCAGCAGCTTTGGCAGTAAAAACATTCAGTACTTC.

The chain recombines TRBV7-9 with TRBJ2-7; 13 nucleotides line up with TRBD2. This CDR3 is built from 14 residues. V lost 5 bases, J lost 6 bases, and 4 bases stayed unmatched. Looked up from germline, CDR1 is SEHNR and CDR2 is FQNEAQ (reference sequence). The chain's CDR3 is CASSPTSGGPEQYF. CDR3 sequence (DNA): TGTGCCAGCAGCCCGACTAGCGGGGGGCCCGAGCAGTACTTC.

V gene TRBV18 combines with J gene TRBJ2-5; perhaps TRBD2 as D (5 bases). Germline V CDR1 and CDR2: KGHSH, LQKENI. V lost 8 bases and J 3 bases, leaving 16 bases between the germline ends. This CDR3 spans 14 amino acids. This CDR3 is CASAGIGGKETQYF. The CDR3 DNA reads TGTGCCAGCGCCGGGATAGGTGGAAAAGAGACCCAGTACTTC.

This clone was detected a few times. As DNA, the CDR3 is TGTGCCAGTAGTATGAGTCTAGCCGGGAACTATGGCTACACCTTC. It translates to CASSMSLAGNYGYTF. The genes are TRBV19 and TRBJ1-2, with D unresolved. The CDR3 has 15 residues. V lost 3 bases to trimming and J lost 2 bases, with 13 bases between them. CDR1 and CDR2 from the germline V gene are LNHDA and SQIVND (reference sequence).

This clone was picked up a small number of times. Here the CDR3 reads CAWKGQGANTGELFF. In DNA, the CDR3 is TGTGCCTGGAAGGGACAGGGGGCGAACACCGGGGAGCTGTTTTTT. This chain joins TRBV30 and TRBJ2-2; 11 bases align to TRBD1. Germline V lookup: CDR1 GTSNPN, CDR2 SVGIG (reference sequence). V dropped 4 bases and J dropped 0; count of bases not matched to a gene: 1. The CDR3 is 15 residues long.

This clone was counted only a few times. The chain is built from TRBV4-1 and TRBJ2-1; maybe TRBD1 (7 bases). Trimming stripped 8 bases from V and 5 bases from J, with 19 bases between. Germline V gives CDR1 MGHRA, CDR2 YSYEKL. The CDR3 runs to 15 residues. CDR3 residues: CASSKEGARDNEQFF. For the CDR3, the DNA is TGCGCCAGCTCGAAGGAGGGGGCTCGGGACAATGAGCAGTTCTTC.

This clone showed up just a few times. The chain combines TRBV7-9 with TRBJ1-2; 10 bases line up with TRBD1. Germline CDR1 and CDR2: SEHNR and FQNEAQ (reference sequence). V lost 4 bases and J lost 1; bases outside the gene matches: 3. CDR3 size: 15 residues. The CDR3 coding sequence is TGTGCCAGCAGCTCCGGGACAGGGGTTAACTATGGCTACACCTTC. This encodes CASSSGTGVNYGYTF.

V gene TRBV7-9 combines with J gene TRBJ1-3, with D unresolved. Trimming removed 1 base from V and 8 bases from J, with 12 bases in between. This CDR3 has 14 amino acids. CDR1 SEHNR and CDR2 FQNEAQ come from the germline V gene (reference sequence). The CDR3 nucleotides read TGTGCCAGCAGCTTAGGGTCGGGGATGGACACCATATATTTT. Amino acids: CASSLGSGMDTIYF.

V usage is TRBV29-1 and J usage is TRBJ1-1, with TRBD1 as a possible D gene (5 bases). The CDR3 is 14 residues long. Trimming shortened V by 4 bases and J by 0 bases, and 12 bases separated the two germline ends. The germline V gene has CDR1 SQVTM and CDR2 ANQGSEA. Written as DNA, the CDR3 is TGCAGCGTTGGCCGCGGAGGGGTGAACACTGAAGCTTTCTTT. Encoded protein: CSVGRGGVNTEAFF.

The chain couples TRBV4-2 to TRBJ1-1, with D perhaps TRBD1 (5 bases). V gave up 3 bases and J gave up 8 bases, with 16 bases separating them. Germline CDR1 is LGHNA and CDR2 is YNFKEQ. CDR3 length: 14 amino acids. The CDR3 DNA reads TGTGCCAGCAGCCAGACGGTAGGGGAAATGGAAGCTTTCTTT. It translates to CASSQTVGEMEAFF.

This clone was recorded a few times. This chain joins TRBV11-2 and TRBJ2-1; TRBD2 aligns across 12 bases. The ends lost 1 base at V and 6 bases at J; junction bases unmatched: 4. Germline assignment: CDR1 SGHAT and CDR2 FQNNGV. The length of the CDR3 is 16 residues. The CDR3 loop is CASSLAGLAGSNEQFF. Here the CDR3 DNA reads TGTGCCAGCAGCTTAGCAGGACTAGCGGGGTCCAATGAGCAGTTCTTC.

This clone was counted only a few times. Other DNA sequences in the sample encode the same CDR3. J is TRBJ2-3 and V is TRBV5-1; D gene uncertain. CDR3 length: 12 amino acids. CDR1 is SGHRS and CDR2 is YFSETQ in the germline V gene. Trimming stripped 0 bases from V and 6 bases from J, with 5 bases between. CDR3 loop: CASSLALDTQYF. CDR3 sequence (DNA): TGCGCCAGCAGCTTGGCCCTGGATACGCAGTATTTT. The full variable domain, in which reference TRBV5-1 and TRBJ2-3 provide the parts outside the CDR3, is KAGVTQTPRYLIKTRGQQVTLSCSPISGHRSVSWYQQTPGQGLQFLFEYFSETQRNKGNFPGRFSGRQFSNSRSEMNVSTLELGDSALYLCASSLALDTQYFGPGTRLTVL.

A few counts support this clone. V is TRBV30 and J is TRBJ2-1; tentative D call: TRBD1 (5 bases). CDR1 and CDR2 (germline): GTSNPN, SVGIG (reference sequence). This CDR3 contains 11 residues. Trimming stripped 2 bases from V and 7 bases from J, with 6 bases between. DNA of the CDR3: TGTGCCTGGAGTCCAGGGAATGAGCAGTTCTTC. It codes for CAWSPGNEQFF.

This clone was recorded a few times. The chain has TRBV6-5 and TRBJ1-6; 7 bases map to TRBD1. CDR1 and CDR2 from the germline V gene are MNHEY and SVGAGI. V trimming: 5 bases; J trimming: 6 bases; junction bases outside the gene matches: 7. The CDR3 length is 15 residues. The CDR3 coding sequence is TGTGCCAGCAGTCGCTCGACAGGGAGTAATTCACCCCTCCACTTT. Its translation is CASSRSTGSNSPLHF.

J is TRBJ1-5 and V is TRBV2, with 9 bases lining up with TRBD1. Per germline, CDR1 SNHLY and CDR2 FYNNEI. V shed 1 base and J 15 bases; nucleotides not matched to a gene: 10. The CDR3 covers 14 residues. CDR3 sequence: CASSEEGDRELLHF. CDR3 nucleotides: TGTGCCAGCAGTGAAGAGGGGGACAGGGAGCTCCTGCATTTT.

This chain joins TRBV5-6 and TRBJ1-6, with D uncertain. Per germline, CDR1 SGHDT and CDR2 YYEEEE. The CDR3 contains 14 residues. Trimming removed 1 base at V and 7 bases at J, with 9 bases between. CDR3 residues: CASSLNRHNSPLHF. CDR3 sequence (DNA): TGTGCCAGCAGCTTGAACAGACACAATTCACCCCTCCACTTT.

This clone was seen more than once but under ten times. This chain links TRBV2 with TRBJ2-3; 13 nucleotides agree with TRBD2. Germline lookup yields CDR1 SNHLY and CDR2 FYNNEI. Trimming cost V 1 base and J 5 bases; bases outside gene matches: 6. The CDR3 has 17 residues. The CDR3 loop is CASSEETSGRWGDTQYF. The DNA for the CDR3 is TGTGCCAGCAGTGAAGAGACTAGCGGGAGGTGGGGAGATACGCAGTATTTT.

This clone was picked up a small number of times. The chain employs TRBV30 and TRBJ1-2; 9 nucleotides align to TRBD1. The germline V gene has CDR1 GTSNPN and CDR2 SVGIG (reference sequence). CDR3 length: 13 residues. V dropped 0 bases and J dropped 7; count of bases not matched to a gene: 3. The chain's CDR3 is CAWSVWTGAGYTF. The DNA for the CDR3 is TGTGCCTGGAGTGTTTGGACAGGGGCTGGCTACACCTTC.

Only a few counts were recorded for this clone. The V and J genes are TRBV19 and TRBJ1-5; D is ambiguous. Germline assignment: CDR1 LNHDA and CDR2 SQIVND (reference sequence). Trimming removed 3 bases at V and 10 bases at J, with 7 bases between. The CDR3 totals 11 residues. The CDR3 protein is CASSIRGPQHF. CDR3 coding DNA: TGTGCCAGTAGTATCCGGGGACCCCAGCATTTT.

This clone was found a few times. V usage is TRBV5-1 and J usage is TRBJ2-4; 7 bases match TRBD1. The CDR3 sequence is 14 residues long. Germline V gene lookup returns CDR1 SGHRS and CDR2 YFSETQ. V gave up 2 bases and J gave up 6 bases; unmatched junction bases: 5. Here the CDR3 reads CASSLGTARNIQYF. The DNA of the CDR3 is TGCGCCAGCAGCTTAGGGACAGCTAGAAACATTCAGTACTTC.

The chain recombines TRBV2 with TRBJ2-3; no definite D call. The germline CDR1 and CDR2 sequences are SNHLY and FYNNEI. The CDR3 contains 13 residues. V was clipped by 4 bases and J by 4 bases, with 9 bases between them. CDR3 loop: CASSVNEADTQYF. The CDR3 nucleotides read TGTGCCAGCAGTGTAAACGAGGCAGATACGCAGTATTTT. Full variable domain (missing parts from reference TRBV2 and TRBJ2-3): EPEVTQTPSHQVTQMGQEVILRCVPISNHLYFYWYRQILGQKVEFLVSFYNNEISEKSEIFDDQFSVERPDGSNFTLKIRSTKLEDSAMYFCASSVNEADTQYFGPGTRLTVL.

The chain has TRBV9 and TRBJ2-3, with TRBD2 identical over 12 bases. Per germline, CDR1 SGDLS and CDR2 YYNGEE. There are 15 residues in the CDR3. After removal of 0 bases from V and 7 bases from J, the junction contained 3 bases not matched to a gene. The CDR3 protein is CASSVGTSGANTQYF. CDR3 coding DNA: TGTGCCAGCAGCGTAGGGACTAGCGGGGCGAATACGCAGTATTTT.

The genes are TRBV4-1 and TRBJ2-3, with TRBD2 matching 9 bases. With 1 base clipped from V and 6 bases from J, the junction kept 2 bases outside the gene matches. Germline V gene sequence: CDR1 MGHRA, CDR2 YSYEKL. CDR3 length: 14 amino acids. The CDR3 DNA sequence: TGCGCCAGCAGCCAAGTTAGCGGGAGCGATACGCAGTATTTT. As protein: CASSQVSGSDTQYF.

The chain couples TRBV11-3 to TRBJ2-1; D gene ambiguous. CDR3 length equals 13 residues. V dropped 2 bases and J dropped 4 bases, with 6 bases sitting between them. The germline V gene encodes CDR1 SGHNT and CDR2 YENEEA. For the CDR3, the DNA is TGTGCCAGCAGCTTAAAGCCGTACAATGAGCAGTTCTTC. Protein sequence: CASSLKPYNEQFF.

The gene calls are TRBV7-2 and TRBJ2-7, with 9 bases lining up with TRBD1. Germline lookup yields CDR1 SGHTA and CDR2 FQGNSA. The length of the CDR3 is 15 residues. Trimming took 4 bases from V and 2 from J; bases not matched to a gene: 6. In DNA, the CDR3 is TGTGCCAGCAGCTCAGCCGGGACAGGGACCTACGAGCAGTACTTC. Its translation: CASSSAGTGTYEQYF.